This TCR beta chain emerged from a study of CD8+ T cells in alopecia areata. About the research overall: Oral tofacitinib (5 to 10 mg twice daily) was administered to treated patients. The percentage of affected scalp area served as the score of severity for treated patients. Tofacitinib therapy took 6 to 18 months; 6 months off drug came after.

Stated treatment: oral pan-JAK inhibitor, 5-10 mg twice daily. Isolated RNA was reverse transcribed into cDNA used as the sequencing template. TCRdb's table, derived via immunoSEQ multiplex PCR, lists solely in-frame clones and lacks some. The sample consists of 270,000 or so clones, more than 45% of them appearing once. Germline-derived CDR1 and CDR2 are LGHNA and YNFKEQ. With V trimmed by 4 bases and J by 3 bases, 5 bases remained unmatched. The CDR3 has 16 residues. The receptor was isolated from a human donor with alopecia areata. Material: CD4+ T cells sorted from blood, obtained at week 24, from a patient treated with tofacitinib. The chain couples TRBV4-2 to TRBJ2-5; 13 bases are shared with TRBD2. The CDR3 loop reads CASSPRLAGGEETQYF. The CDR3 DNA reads TGTGCCAGCAGCCCCCGACTAGCGGGGGGCGAAGAGACCCAGTACTTC.